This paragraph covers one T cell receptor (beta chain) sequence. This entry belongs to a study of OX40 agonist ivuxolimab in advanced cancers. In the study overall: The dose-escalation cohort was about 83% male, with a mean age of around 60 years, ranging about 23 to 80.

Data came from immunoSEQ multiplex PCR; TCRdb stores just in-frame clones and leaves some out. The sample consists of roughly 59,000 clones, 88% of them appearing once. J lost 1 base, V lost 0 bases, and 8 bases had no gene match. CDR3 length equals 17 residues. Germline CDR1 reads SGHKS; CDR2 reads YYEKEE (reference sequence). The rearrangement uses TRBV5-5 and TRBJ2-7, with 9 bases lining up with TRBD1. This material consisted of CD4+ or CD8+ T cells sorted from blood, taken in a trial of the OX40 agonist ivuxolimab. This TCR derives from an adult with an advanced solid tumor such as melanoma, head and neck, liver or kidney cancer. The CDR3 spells CASSLAAGTGNSYEQYF. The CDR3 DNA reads TGTGCCAGCAGCTTGGCGGCCGGGACAGGGAATTCCTACGAGCAGTACTTC.